These 27 T cell receptor beta chains came from one sample sequenced in a study of shared T cell receptors in the human thymus. Libraries were prepared by immunoSEQ multiplex PCR; TCRdb keeps only in-frame clonotypes and omits some of them. The repertoire holds more than 550,000 clones, with approximately 83% as singletons. This sample also appeared in a second study, on human thymus T cells.

The specimen sequenced was thymocytes. The receptor set was obtained from a girl under three years old with a congenital heart defect.

The CDR3 DNA is TGTGCCATCGGGCTTTTCTATGGCTCCCCCCCCGTCTATGGCTACACCTTC. It specifies CAIGLFYGSPPVYGYTF. V usage is TRBV10-3 and J usage is TRBJ1-2, with no clear D. Germline V gene sequence: CDR1 ENHRY, CDR2 SYGVKD. V was trimmed by 8 bases and J by 4 bases, leaving 26 bases between them. The CDR3 totals 17 residues.

V usage is TRBV15 and J usage is TRBJ1-4; 9 nucleotides match TRBD1. Trimming cost V 6 bases and J 7 bases; bases outside gene matches: 6. CDR1 and CDR2 from the germline V gene are LNHNV and YYDKDF (reference sequence). This CDR3 has 14 amino acids. CDR3 DNA: TGTGCCACCAGACCGGGACAGGGTTTTGAAAAACTGTTTTTT. As protein: CATRPGQGFEKLFF.

The genes are TRBV7-2 and TRBJ1-2; 7 bases fit TRBD1. Germline assignment: CDR1 SGHTA and CDR2 FQGNSA. V trimming: 7 bases; J trimming: 2 bases; junction bases outside the gene matches: 19. This CDR3 has 18 residues. The chain's CDR3 is CASTLHPFQTGLNYGYTF. In DNA, the CDR3 is TGTGCCAGCACCCTCCACCCTTTTCAGACAGGGCTCAACTATGGCTACACCTTC. The full variable domain, its missing parts supplied by reference TRBV7-2 and TRBJ1-2, is GAGVSQSPSNKVTEKGKDVELRCDPISGHTALYWYRQSLGQGLEFLIYFQGNSAPDKSGLPSDRFSAERTGGSVSTLTIQRTQQEDSAVYLCASTLHPFQTGLNYGYTFGSGTRLTVV.

The chain combines TRBV29-1 with TRBJ1-3; TRBD1 aligns across 7 bases. The CDR3 has 16 amino acids. Germline-derived CDR1 and CDR2 are SQVTM and ANQGSEA. Trimming removed 1 base from V and 3 bases from J; junction bases left unmatched: 9. This CDR3 is CSVEGELRGRGNTIYF. The DNA for the CDR3 is TGCAGCGTTGAAGGGGAGCTAAGGGGGCGTGGAAACACCATATATTTT.

This rearrangement joins TRBV1 to TRBJ2-3; no DNA check was done on the table's D call, TRBD2. TRBV1 is flagged as a pseudogene. This CDR3 spans 16 amino acids. CDR3 sequence reads: CTSSRLPGLGPDTQYF. In DNA form, the CDR3 reads TGCACCAGCAGCCGACTACCGGGACTAGGTCCAGATACGCAGTATTTT.

V usage is TRBV19 and J usage is TRBJ1-2, with unresolved D. V lost 2 bases to trimming and J lost 2 bases, with 6 bases between them. CDR1 is LNHDA and CDR2 is SQIVND in the germline V gene (reference sequence). The CDR3 is 13 amino acids. The DNA for the CDR3 is TGTGCCAGTAGTATATCACAGAACTATGGCTACACCTTC. This translates into CASSISQNYGYTF.

A few counts support this clone. V usage is TRBV19 and J usage is TRBJ1-6, with 7 positions matching TRBD1. V lost 3 bases and J lost 10; bases outside the gene matches: 12. The CDR3 sequence is 16 residues long. Germline V gene data show CDR1 as LNHDA and CDR2 as SQIVND (reference sequence). The CDR3 spells CASSINRGSKGSPLHF. CDR3 DNA: TGTGCCAGTAGTATCAACAGGGGATCCAAAGGATCACCCCTCCACTTT.

This rearrangement joins TRBV5-1 to TRBJ1-3; D call uncertain. V lost 3 bases, J lost 0 bases, and 4 bases lay in between. Germline V lookup: CDR1 SGHRS, CDR2 YFSETQ. The CDR3 totals 13 residues. This CDR3 reads CASSSVSGNTIYF. CDR3 bases: TGCGCCAGCAGCTCCGTCTCTGGAAACACCATATATTTT.

The CDR3 DNA follows: TGTGCCAGTAGTACCCCCGACAGGGACACTGAAGCTTTCTTT. Protein sequence: CASSTPDRDTEAFF. The chain combines TRBV19 with TRBJ1-1; 7 nucleotides align to TRBD1. Germline CDR1 and CDR2: LNHDA and SQIVND (reference sequence). The CDR3 totals 14 residues. V shed 4 bases, J shed 3 bases, and the junction held 5 bases outside the gene matches.

V is TRBV7-2 and J is TRBJ1-1, with D perhaps matching TRBD1 (5 bases). This CDR3 has 14 residues. CDR1 SGHTA and CDR2 FQGNSA come from the germline V gene. Trimming shortened V by 4 bases and J by 1 base, and 10 bases separated the two germline ends. In nucleotides, the CDR3 is TGTGCCAGCAGCTCCCACAGGAAGAACACTGAAGCTTTCTTT. Translating gives CASSSHRKNTEAFF.

This clone came up a few times. The V and J genes are TRBV7-2 and TRBJ1-3, with a tentative D call TRBD1 (6 bases). With 5 bases removed from V and 0 bases from J, the gap between germline ends came to 20 bases. CDR3 length: 18 residues. CDR1 is SGHTA, CDR2 FQGNSA, per germline. The CDR3 region has the DNA TGTGCCAGCAGCGTACACCGGGACACTAAGTACTCTGGAAACACCATATATTTT. Amino acids: CASSVHRDTKYSGNTIYF.

The chain recombines TRBV19 with TRBJ1-2; D is unresolved. Germline V CDR1 and CDR2: LNHDA, SQIVND (reference sequence). V gave up 7 bases and J gave up 2 bases, with 14 bases separating them. This CDR3 has 14 residues. CDR3 coding DNA: TGTGCCAGTACCACACCCAGGCCAAACTATGGCTACACCTTC. It translates to CASTTPRPNYGYTF.

This chain joins TRBV28 and TRBJ1-6; D perhaps matches TRBD1 (6 bases). V lost 2 bases and J 7 bases, leaving 15 bases between the germline ends. Germline loops: CDR1 MDHEN, CDR2 SYDVKM. CDR3 length equals 16 residues. The CDR3 here is CASSLRPGDENSPLHF. In DNA form, the CDR3 reads TGTGCCAGCAGTTTACGGCCAGGGGACGAAAATTCACCCCTCCACTTT.

V usage is TRBV19 and J usage is TRBJ1-5; TRBD1 agrees at 8 bases. The ends lost 5 bases at V and 0 bases at J; junction bases unmatched: 18. Germline CDR1 reads LNHDA; CDR2 reads SQIVND (reference sequence). CDR3 length: 20 amino acids. The CDR3 sequence: CASSAGTGSPKAYSNQPQHF. DNA for the CDR3: TGTGCCAGTAGTGCCGGGACAGGTAGTCCAAAGGCTTATAGCAATCAGCCCCAGCATTTT.

This clone appeared once. The rearrangement links TRBV6-5 to TRBJ1-2, with 8 positions matching TRBD1. The V segment lost 10 bases and the J segment 6 bases; nucleotides outside the gene matches: 10. This CDR3 contains 13 residues. Germline-derived CDR1 and CDR2 are MNHEY and SVGAGI. CDR3 protein: CATGAGGENGYTF. The DNA of the CDR3 is TGTGCCACTGGTGCAGGGGGCGAGAATGGCTACACCTTC.

This clone occurred a few times. The chain joins TRBV25-1 to TRBJ1-4, with a tentative D call TRBD1 (5 bases). V lost 5 bases and J lost 7, with 20 bases in between. Germline CDR1 and CDR2: MGHDK and SYGVNS. CDR3 size: 16 residues. CDR3 coding DNA: TGTGCCAGCAGTATTAAACTCCACGGGAGGGGTGAAAAACTGTTTTTT. This sequence encodes CASSIKLHGRGEKLFF.

The chain joins TRBV4-1 to TRBJ1-2; a weak D match, TRBD1 (5 bases). Looked up from germline, CDR1 is MGHRA and CDR2 is YSYEKL. Trimming left V 0 bases short and J 5 bases short, with 19 bases between. This CDR3 is 17 amino acids long. The CDR3 loop reads CASSQEIRQGGRYGYTF. CDR3 bases: TGCGCCAGCAGCCAAGAAATAAGGCAGGGTGGGCGGTATGGCTACACCTTC.

The genes are TRBV6-1 and TRBJ1-1; 7 nucleotides line up with TRBD1. CDR1 and CDR2 (germline): MNHNS, SASEGT. V was clipped by 1 base and J by 2 bases; unmatched bases: 10. The CDR3 has 17 residues. The CDR3 nucleotides are TGTGCCAGCAGTGAAGTAGGACGGACAGGACTAAACACTGAAGCTTTCTTT. This encodes CASSEVGRTGLNTEAFF.

Only a few counts were recorded for this clone. The chain has TRBV18 and TRBJ1-2, with TRBD1 matching 7 bases. Germline lookup yields CDR1 KGHSH and CDR2 LQKENI. V lost 0 bases to trimming and J lost 7 bases; unmatched junction nucleotides: 11. CDR3 length: 16 residues. Here the CDR3 DNA reads TGTGCCAGCTCACCACCACCGACAGGGATTCATTTTGGCTACACCTTC. It translates to CASSPPPTGIHFGYTF.

The chain has TRBV4-1 and TRBJ1-4; D possibly corresponds to TRBD1 (5 bases). The V gene's germline CDR1 is MGHRA and CDR2 YSYEKL. This CDR3 has 13 residues. V gave up 5 bases and J gave up 5 bases, with 9 bases separating them. CDR3 protein: CASSARVNEKLFF. The CDR3, as DNA: TGCGCCAGCAGCGCCAGGGTGAATGAAAAACTGTTTTTT.

This clone has a single count. The rearrangement uses TRBV6-6 and TRBJ2-7, with a tentative D call TRBD2 (6 bases). The CDR3 is 16 amino acids. Germline V gene sequence: CDR1 MNHNY, CDR2 SVGAGI (reference sequence). With 6 bases removed from V and 0 bases from J, the gap between germline ends came to 18 bases. CDR3 sequence (DNA): TGTGCCAGCAGCCATGGAGGGGCCTGGACCTCCTACGAGCAGTACTTC. It yields the protein CASSHGGAWTSYEQYF.

V gene TRBV6-5 combines with J gene TRBJ1-2; TRBD1 matches 8 bases. V lost 6 bases to trimming and J lost 4 bases; unmatched junction nucleotides: 7. The V gene's germline CDR1 is MNHEY and CDR2 SVGAGI. The CDR3 loop spans 14 amino acids. CDR3 in DNA: TGTGCCAGCAGCCTTACAGGACAGGGCTATGGCTACACCTTC. It is translated as CASSLTGQGYGYTF.

The rearrangement uses TRBV27 and TRBJ1-5, with D perhaps matching TRBD1 (5 bases). Trimming pared 6 bases from V and 4 bases from J, leaving 13 bases between. CDR1 is MNHEY and CDR2 is SMNVEV in the germline V gene (reference sequence). The CDR3 extends over 14 amino acids. The CDR3 spells CASSSGAGNQPQHF. In DNA form, the CDR3 reads TGTGCCAGCAGCTCTGGTGCAGGGAATCAGCCCCAGCATTTT.

This chain links TRBV5-4 with TRBJ2-1; 10 bases are shared with TRBD1. The CDR3 runs 15 residues. V was pared by 5 bases and J by 7 bases, with 9 bases of the junction left unmatched. Germline CDR1 is SGHNT and CDR2 is YYREEE (reference sequence). The CDR3 reads CASSPGTGVTNEQFF. CDR3 nucleotides: TGTGCCAGCAGTCCCGGGACAGGGGTAACGAATGAGCAGTTCTTC.

This chain links TRBV28 with TRBJ1-4, with D possibly matching TRBD1 (5 bases). CDR3 length: 14 residues. Germline V gene lookup returns CDR1 MDHEN and CDR2 SYDVKM. Trimming removed 1 base from V and 4 bases from J, with 7 bases in between. In DNA form, the CDR3 reads TGTGCCAGCAGTTTATCAGGGTTTAATGAAAAACTGTTTTTT. Encoded protein: CASSLSGFNEKLFF.

The chain recombines TRBV15 with TRBJ1-1, with D possibly matching TRBD1 (5 bases). Trimming took 5 bases from V and 5 from J, leaving 15 bases between them. This CDR3 spans 14 amino acids. Germline V lookup: CDR1 LNHNV, CDR2 YYDKDF (reference sequence). Written as DNA, the CDR3 is TGTGCCACCAGCCCCCTCAGCGGGGGGACTGAAGCTTTCTTT. This encodes CATSPLSGGTEAFF.

This chain links TRBV4-3 with TRBJ1-3, with D unresolved. Germline V gene lookup returns CDR1 LGHNA and CDR2 YSLEER. Trimming cost V 0 bases and J 4 bases, with 7 bases left between them. This CDR3 is built from 14 residues. CDR3 in DNA: TGCGCCAGCAGCCAAGAATCCGGGGGAAACACCATATATTTT. Protein: CASSQESGGNTIYF.